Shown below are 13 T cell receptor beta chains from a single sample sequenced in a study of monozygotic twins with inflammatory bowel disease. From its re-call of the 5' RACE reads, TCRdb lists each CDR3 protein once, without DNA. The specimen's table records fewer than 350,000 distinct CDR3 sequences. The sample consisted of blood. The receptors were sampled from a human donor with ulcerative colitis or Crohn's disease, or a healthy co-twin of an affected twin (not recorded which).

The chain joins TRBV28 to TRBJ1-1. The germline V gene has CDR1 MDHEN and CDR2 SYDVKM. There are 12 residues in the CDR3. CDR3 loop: CASSFIYTEAFF.

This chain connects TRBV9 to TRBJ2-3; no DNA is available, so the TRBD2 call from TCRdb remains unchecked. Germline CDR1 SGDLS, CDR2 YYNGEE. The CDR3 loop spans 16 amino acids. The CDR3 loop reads CASSVVGGGSTDTQYF.

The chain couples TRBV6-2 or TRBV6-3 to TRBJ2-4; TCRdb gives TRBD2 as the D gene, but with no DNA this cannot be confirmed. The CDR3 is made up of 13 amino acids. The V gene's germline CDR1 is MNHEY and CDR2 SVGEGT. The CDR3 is CASRIAGKNIQYF.

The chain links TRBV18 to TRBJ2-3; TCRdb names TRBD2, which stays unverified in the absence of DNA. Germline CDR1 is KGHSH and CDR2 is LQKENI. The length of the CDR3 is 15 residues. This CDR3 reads CASSPTTPDGDTQYF. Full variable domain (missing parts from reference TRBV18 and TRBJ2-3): NAGVMQNPRHLVRRRGQEARLRCSPMKGHSHVYWYRQLPEEGLKFMVYLQKENIIDESGMPKERFSAEFPKEGPSILRIQQVVRGDSAAYFCASSPTTPDGDTQYFGPGTRLTVL.

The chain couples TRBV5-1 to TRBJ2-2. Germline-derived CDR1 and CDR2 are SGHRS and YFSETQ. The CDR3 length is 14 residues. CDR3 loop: CASSLAVGTGELFF. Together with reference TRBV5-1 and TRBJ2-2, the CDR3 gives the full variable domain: KAGVTQTPRYLIKTRGQQVTLSCSPISGHRSVSWYQQTPGQGLQFLFEYFSETQRNKGNFPGRFSGRQFSNSRSEMNVSTLELGDSALYLCASSLAVGTGELFFGEGSRLTVL.

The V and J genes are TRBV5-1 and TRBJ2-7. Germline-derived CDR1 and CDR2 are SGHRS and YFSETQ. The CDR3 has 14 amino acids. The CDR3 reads CASSFLNPSYEQYF.

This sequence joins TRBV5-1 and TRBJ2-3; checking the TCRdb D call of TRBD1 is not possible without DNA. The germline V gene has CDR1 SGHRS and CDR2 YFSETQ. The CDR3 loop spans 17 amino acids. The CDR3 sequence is CASSSYLGTAGPDTQYF.

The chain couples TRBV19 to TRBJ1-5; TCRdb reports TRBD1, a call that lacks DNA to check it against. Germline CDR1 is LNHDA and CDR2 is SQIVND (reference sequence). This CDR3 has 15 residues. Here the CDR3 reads CASRVRGQGEQPQHF.

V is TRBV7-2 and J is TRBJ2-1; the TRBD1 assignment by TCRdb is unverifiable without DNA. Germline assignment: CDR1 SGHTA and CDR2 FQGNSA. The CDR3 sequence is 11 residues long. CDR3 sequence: CASSPLGQQFF.

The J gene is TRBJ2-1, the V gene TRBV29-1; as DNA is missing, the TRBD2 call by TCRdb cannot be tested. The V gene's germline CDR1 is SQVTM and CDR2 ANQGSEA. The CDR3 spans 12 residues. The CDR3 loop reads CSAELAGNEQFF.

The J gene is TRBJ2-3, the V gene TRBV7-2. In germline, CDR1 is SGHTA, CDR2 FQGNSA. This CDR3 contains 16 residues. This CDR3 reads CASSLGLAGVTDTQYF.

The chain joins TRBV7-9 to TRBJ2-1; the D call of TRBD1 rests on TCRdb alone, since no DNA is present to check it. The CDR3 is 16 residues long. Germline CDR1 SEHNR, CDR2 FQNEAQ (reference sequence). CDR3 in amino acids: CASSLARGGAWNEQFF. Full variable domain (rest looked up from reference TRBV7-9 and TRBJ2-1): DTGVSQNPRHKITKRGQNVTFRCDPISEHNRLYWYRQTLGQGPEFLTYFQNEAQLEKSRLLSDRFSAERPKGSFSTLEIQRTEQGDSAMYLCASSLARGGAWNEQFFGPGTRLTVL.

CDR3 in amino acids: CASKQGTENTEAFF. V usage is TRBV5-1 and J usage is TRBJ1-1; there is no DNA to check the TCRdb D call of TRBD1. The CDR3 contains 14 residues. Germline CDR1 is SGHRS and CDR2 is YFSETQ. The entire variable domain, with the rest obtained from reference TRBV5-1 and TRBJ1-1, is as follows: KAGVTQTPRYLIKTRGQQVTLSCSPISGHRSVSWYQQTPGQGLQFLFEYFSETQRNKGNFPGRFSGRQFSNSRSEMNVSTLELGDSALYLCASKQGTENTEAFFGQGTRLTVV.